This is a list of T cell receptor beta chains from one sample in a study of cytomegalovirus exposure and HLA in healthy donors. The assay was immunoSEQ multiplex PCR, and TCRdb's table has in-frame clones only and misses some. The sample holds about 150,000 clones, approximately 70% seen once. Sequencing was carried out using PBMCs. These receptors were obtained from a woman aged 60 to 75 in good health and CMV-seropositive. CDR3s include the opening cysteine and the closing phenylalanine or tryptophan. Each record gives: J gene, V gene, D gene, clone size, CDR3 DNA, CDR3 protein. The D gene is left open where the match is weak. A row's size may be missing; if present it is once, few, many or a size class.

TRBJ2-1 | TRBV9 | TRBD2 | NA | TGTGCCAGCAGCGTCCTAGCGGGGGCATACAATGAGCAGTTCTTC | CASSVLAGAYNEQFF
TRBJ2-1 | TRBV7-9 | TRBD2 | NA | TGTGCCAGCAGCTTACTGGCGGGAGGAGGAGATGAGCAGTTCTTC | CASSLLAGGGDEQFF
TRBJ1-1 | TRBV4-1 | TRBD1 | few | TGCGCCAGCAGCCAGGGGGACAGGGCGAACACTGAAGCTTTCTTT | CASSQGDRANTEAFF
TRBJ1-1 | TRBV28 | NA | few | TGTGCCAGCAGGAGTCAGGGGAACACTGAAGCTTTCTTT | CASRSQGNTEAFF
TRBJ2-5 | TRBV7-9 | NA | NA | TGTGCCAGCAGCTTAGCGGCCCCTAGCCGCAGTAGGGAGACCCAGTACTTC | CASSLAAPSRSRETQYF
TRBJ2-7 | TRBV7-2 | NA | once | TGTGCCAGCAGCTTATGGGGGGACGAGCAGTACTTC | CASSLWGDEQYF
TRBJ1-3 | TRBV6-5 | TRBD1 | NA | TGTGCCAGCAGTTCAGGGGGGACCTCTGGAAACACCATATATTTT | CASSSGGTSGNTIYF
TRBJ2-3 | TRBV27 | TRBD2 | NA | TGTGCCAGCAGTAGTACCGGGACTAGCGGGAGGGGCACAGATACGCAGTATTTT | CASSSTGTSGRGTDTQYF
TRBJ2-5 | TRBV10-1 | TRBD1 | NA | TGCGCCAGCGGGACAGGCTCCCCGGAGACCCAGTACTTC | CASGTGSPETQYF
TRBJ2-1 | TRBV11-3 | NA | NA | TGTGCCAGCAGCTTATCCAGCGGACCCTACAATGAGCAGTTCTTC | CASSLSSGPYNEQFF
TRBJ1-1 | TRBV27 | TRBD1 | NA | TGTGCCTCCAGGGGGAGCTTGAACACTGAAGCTTTCTTT | CASRGSLNTEAFF
TRBJ2-7 | TRBV1 | NA | NA | TGCACCAGCAGCCAAGGACTAGCGGGAGGGTATTTCCACGAGCAGTACTTC | CTSSQGLAGGYFHEQYF
TRBJ1-1 | TRBV6-4 | NA | once | TGTGCCAGCAGCCCTCAAAGCAGGGGTAAAGCTTTCTTT | CASSPQSRGKAFF
TRBJ2-1 | TRBV19 | NA | NA | TGTGCCAGTAGTATAATGGGGGGAGTCGTCGATGAGCAGTTCTTC | CASSIMGGVVDEQFF
TRBJ2-5 | TRBV5-4 | TRBD2 | NA | TGTGCCAGCAGCTCCGGACTAGCGGGAAAAGAGACCCAGTACTTC | CASSSGLAGKETQYF
TRBJ2-2 | TRBV7-3 | TRBD2 | NA | TGTGCCAGCAGCTTAGGGGCGGGAGCCGGGGAGCTGTTTTTT | CASSLGAGAGELFF
TRBJ1-4 | TRBV10-3 | NA | NA | TGTGCCATCAGTGACGGGAGGACTAATGAAAAACTGTTTTTT | CAISDGRTNEKLFF
TRBJ1-1 | TRBV5-1 | TRBD1 | NA | TGCGCCAGCACCGGAGGGCTGGACAGGGGGCTCACTGAAGCTTTCTTT | CASTGGLDRGLTEAFF
TRBJ2-1 | TRBV5-4 | NA | NA | TGTGCCAGCAAACTTGGAGGGACTTCCAATAGGGGCAATGAGCAGTTCTTC | CASKLGGTSNRGNEQFF
TRBJ2-5 | TRBV5-4 | TRBD2 | NA | TGTGCCAGCAGCGGAAGCGGGAGGGCCTTAGAGACCCAGTACTTC | CASSGSGRALETQYF
TRBJ2-1 | TRBV27 | NA | NA | TGTGCCAGCAGTTCCCTATCACAGGGCAATGAGCAGTTCTTC | CASSSLSQGNEQFF
TRBJ2-1 | TRBV4-2 | NA | few | TGTGCCAGCAGCCAAGGGACTTCCGGACTATACAATGAGCAGTTCTTC | CASSQGTSGLYNEQFF
TRBJ2-6 | TRBV2 | NA | NA | TGTGCCAGCAGTGACCGGGACTCTGGGGCCAACGTCCTGACTTTC | CASSDRDSGANVLTF
TRBJ1-2 | TRBV5-1 | NA | NA | TGCGCCAGCAGCTTGGGACCCGCGGATGGCTACACCTTC | CASSLGPADGYTF
TRBJ1-5 | TRBV28 | NA | NA | TGTGCCAGCAGTTTAGGGTGGCAGGGCAGTCAGCCCCAGCATTTT | CASSLGWQGSQPQHF
TRBJ2-7 | TRBV6-5 | NA | NA | TGTGCCAGCAGTTACTCGAGGGGGGGAGTTGGATTCGAGCAGTACTTC | CASSYSRGGVGFEQYF
TRBJ1-1 | TRBV2 | NA | NA | TGTGCCACTGGGACACCGAACACTGAAGCTTTCTTT | CATGTPNTEAFF
TRBJ2-3 | TRBV7-3 | TRBD2 | NA | TGTGCCAGCAGCTTATGGGCTAGCGGGAGCGCAGATACGCAGTATTTT | CASSLWASGSADTQYF
TRBJ1-3 | TRBV28 | TRBD1 | NA | TGTGCCAGCAGTCCGGACAGGGGCCAACTAGGAAACACCATATATTTT | CASSPDRGQLGNTIYF
TRBJ1-3 | TRBV2 | TRBD1 | NA | TGTGCCAGCAGTGCAACGGGACAGAATACCGGAAACACCATATATTTT | CASSATGQNTGNTIYF
TRBJ2-5 | TRBV5-6 | NA | NA | TGTGCCAGCAGCTCACAGACGACTAAACACGCGACCCAGTACTTC | CASSSQTTKHATQYF
TRBJ1-2 | TRBV6-5 | NA | few | TGTGCCAGCAGTACGACAGGCTATGGCTACACCTTC | CASSTTGYGYTF
TRBJ2-7 | TRBV19 | TRBD2 | NA | TGTGCCAGTAGGAAGACTAGCGGAGACTACGAGCAGTACTTC | CASRKTSGDYEQYF
TRBJ1-4 | TRBV28 | NA | NA | TGTGCCAGCAGGGGGGGGCCTGAAAAACTGTTTTTT | CASRGGPEKLFF
TRBJ1-1 | TRBV11-1 | TRBD1 | NA | TGTGCCAGCAGCGTACAGGGGGGGACTGAAGCTTTCTTT | CASSVQGGTEAFF
TRBJ1-4 | TRBV29-1 | NA | NA | TGCAGCGTTGAAGAAATAGGACACACTAATGAAAAACTGTTTTTT | CSVEEIGHTNEKLFF
TRBJ1-1 | TRBV7-6 | NA | few | TGTGCCAGCAGCTTACAGCCGACAGCCATGAACACTGAAGCTTTCTTT | CASSLQPTAMNTEAFF
TRBJ1-1 | TRBV14 | TRBD1 | few | TGTGCCAGCAGCCCGCGGACAGGTTCTGAAGCTTTCTTT | CASSPRTGSEAFF
TRBJ2-3 | TRBV5-1 | TRBD2 | NA | TGCGCCAGCAGCCCACGGACTAGCGGAATCACAGATACGCAGTATTTT | CASSPRTSGITDTQYF
TRBJ2-7 | TRBV19 | TRBD2 | NA | TGTGCCAGTAGTATGGCTAGCGGGAGGGACTACGAGCAGTACTTC | CASSMASGRDYEQYF
TRBJ2-1 | TRBV11-2 | TRBD1 | NA | TGTGCCAGCAGCGTCGGACAGGGTGGTTACAATGAGCAGTTCTTC | CASSVGQGGYNEQFF
TRBJ1-1 | TRBV7-9 | NA | NA | TGTGCCAGCAGCCCCAGACAGGTTATGAACACTGAAGCTTTCTTT | CASSPRQVMNTEAFF
TRBJ1-3 | TRBV13 | NA | NA | TGTGCCAGCAGCTTTCAACACATCTCTGGAAACACCATATATTTT | CASSFQHISGNTIYF
TRBJ2-7 | TRBV13 | TRBD2 | NA | TGTGCCAGCAGCTCTGGGAGACTAGCGGGGGCCTCCTACGAGCAGTACTTC | CASSSGRLAGASYEQYF
TRBJ1-6 | TRBV5-6 | TRBD1 | NA | TGTGCCAGCAGCTGGGGACAGAATTCACCCCTCCACTTT | CASSWGQNSPLHF
TRBJ2-1 | TRBV6-1 | NA | NA | TGTGCCAGCAGTCCGGGAGCGAGCTCCTACAATGAGCAGTTCTTC | CASSPGASSYNEQFF
TRBJ2-2 | TRBV7-9 | NA | NA | TGTGCCAGCAGCCTGGGGGCAGCAGACACCGGGGAGCTGTTTTTT | CASSLGAADTGELFF
TRBJ1-5 | TRBV28 | TRBD1 | NA | TGTGCCAGCAGTTTAGGGGGGACAGGCAATCAGCCCCAGCATTTT | CASSLGGTGNQPQHF
TRBJ1-1 | TRBV4-2 | NA | NA | TGTGCCAGCAGCCAAGATCTAGTCGACAGGCTTGAAGCTTTCTTT | CASSQDLVDRLEAFF
TRBJ2-5 | TRBV7-3 | NA | NA | TGTGCCAGCAGTTTCGGACTACGAGAGACCCAGTACTTC | CASSFGLRETQYF
TRBJ1-1 | TRBV2 | TRBD1 | NA | TGTGCCAGCCGGCTACAGGGGTCTGAAGCTTTCTTT | CASRLQGSEAFF
TRBJ1-5 | TRBV19 | NA | NA | TGTGCCAGTAGTATCCGGGTCGGTCAGCCCCAGCATTTT | CASSIRVGQPQHF
TRBJ1-5 | TRBV7-9 | NA | NA | TGTTCCAGCAGCTTTCAGGGGCAGCCCCAGCATTTT | CSSSFQGQPQHF
TRBJ2-1 | TRBV6-1 | NA | few | TGTGCCAGCAGTGAACTAGCCGCCTTAAAGGAGTTCTTC | CASSELAALKEFF